This T cell receptor beta chain was found in a study of blood T cell repertoires in COVID-19. Study context: Sites in the United States, Italy and Spain provided acute and convalescent COVID-19 samples. Sample material is recorded as cDNA or gDNA derived from T cells, B-cell-depleted T cells, or PBMCs.

V was trimmed by 5 bases and J by 1 base, leaving 21 bases between them. This CDR3 spans 19 amino acids. From germline, CDR1 is SEHNR and CDR2 FQNEAQ (reference sequence). Original handling: Reference gene primer amplification gave nucleated cell count estimates. Here immunoSEQ multiplex PCR was the method, and the copy in TCRdb shows in-frame clones only, minus some. That table is the source of V, J and clone size, and D and trimming were worked out from the DNA. This table holds about 190,000 clones, under 90% found once. This TCR was recovered from a man under 40 with active or convalescent COVID-19. Input material: peripheral blood. The genes are TRBV7-9 and TRBJ2-6; a possible D gene is TRBD2 (5 bases). The CDR3 protein is CASSPSPGAGGSGANVLTF. DNA for the CDR3: TGTGCCAGCAGCCCGAGCCCCGGCGCCGGCGGGTCTGGGGCCAACGTCCTGACTTTC.